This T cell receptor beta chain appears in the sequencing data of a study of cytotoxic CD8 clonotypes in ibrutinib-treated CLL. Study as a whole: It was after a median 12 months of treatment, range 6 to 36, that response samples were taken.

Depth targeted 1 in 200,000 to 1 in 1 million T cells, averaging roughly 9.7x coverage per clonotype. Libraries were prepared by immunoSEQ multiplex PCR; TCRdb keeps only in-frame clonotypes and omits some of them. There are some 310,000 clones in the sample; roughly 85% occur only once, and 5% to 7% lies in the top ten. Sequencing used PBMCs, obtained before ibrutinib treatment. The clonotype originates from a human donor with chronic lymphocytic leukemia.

The CDR3 here is CASSEVQGVVNNEQFF. The CDR3 nucleotides read TGTGCCAGCAGTGAAGTTCAGGGGGTAGTCAACAATGAGCAGTTCTTC. The chain uses TRBV2 and TRBJ2-1; 7 nucleotides align to TRBD1. Unmatched junction bases numbered 8, after V lost 1 base and J lost 5 bases. In germline, CDR1 is SNHLY, CDR2 FYNNEI. This CDR3 is built from 16 residues.